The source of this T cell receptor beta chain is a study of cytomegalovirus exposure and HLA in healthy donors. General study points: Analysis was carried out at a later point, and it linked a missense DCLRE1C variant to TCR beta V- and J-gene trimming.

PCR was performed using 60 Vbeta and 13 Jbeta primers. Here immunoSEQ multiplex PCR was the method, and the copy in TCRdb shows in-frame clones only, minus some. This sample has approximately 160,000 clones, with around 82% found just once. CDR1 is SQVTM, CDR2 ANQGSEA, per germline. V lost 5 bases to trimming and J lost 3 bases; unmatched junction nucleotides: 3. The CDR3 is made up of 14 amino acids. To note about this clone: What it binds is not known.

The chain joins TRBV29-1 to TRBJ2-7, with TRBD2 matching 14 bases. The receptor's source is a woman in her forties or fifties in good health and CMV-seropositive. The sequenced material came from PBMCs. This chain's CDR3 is CSVRTSGGFYEQYF. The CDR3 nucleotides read TGCAGCGTTAGGACTAGCGGGGGGTTCTACGAGCAGTACTTC.